This passage covers 9 T cell receptor beta chains from one sample sequenced in a study of metastatic and nonmetastatic thyroid tumors. All patients were treatment-naive before thyroid surgery. With MiXCR, TCRdb reprocessed the PCR reads. This sample has about 28,000 clones, with approximately 22% found just once. Sequenced: blood. The receptors come from a female donor with papillary thyroid cancer or a benign thyroid nodule (not recorded which). Some clones in this sample may be carry-over from other donors' samples.

This chain uses TRBV2 with TRBJ1-5; D is uncertain. Trimming took off 6 bases at V and 3 bases at J, with 15 bases between the two ends. Germline V gene data show CDR1 as SNHLY and CDR2 as FYNNEI. The CDR3 is made up of 15 amino acids. The CDR3 DNA is TGTGCCAGCAGCACGACCCTATCCACCAATCAGCCCCAGCATTTT. This translates into CASSTTLSTNQPQHF.

This clone was counted between two and nine times. The chain links TRBV30 to TRBJ1-6; D unclear. This CDR3 comprises 11 residues. Trimming pared 2 bases from V and 9 bases from J, leaving 5 bases between. Germline V gene lookup returns CDR1 GTSNPN and CDR2 SVGIG (reference sequence). CDR3 bases: TGTGCCTGGAGTCTGGGTTCACCCCTCCACTTT. Translating it yields CAWSLGSPLHF. Variable domain in full (rest from reference TRBV30 and TRBJ1-6): SQTIHQWPATLVQPVGSPLSLECTVEGTSNPNLYWYRQAAGRGLQLLFYSVGIGQISSEVPQNLSASRPQDRQFILSSKKLLLSDSGFYLCAWSLGSPLHFGNGTRLTVT.

Many counts were recorded for this clone. The chain recombines TRBV5-5 with TRBJ1-2; D call uncertain. V was cut by 6 bases and J by 4 bases, with 22 bases left in between. Germline CDR1 SGHKS, CDR2 YYEKEE (reference sequence). This CDR3 contains 16 residues. The CDR3 bases are TGTGCCAGCAACCAAACTATCCAGGTGTACGGCTATGGCTACACCTTC. Residues: CASNQTIQVYGYGYTF.

V usage is TRBV3-1 and J usage is TRBJ2-2; 8 bases are a match to TRBD2. The CDR3 spans 17 residues. Germline V gives CDR1 LGHDT, CDR2 YNNKEL (reference sequence). J lost 5 bases, V lost 0 bases, and 8 bases had no gene match. CDR3 bases: TGTGCCAGCAGCCAAGAGGTAATAGCGGGGCGGACCGGGGAGCTGTTTTTT. It is translated as CASSQEVIAGRTGELFF.

V usage is TRBV12-3 or TRBV12-4 and J usage is TRBJ2-1; no firm D call. The CDR3 has 13 amino acids. Trimming stripped 2 bases from V and 4 bases from J, with 6 bases between. CDR3 region: CASSLSDYNEQFF. CDR3 coding DNA: TGTGCCAGCAGTTTATCAGATTACAATGAGCAGTTCTTC.

At least ten counts were recorded for this clone. The rearrangement uses TRBV15 and TRBJ1-5; D is possibly TRBD1 (6 bases). CDR1 is LNHNV and CDR2 is YYDKDF in the germline V gene (reference sequence). This CDR3 is 16 amino acids long. The V gene lost 5 bases and the J gene lost 1 base, with 15 bases spanning the gap. The CDR3 spells CATSPAGHLSNQPQHF. The CDR3 region has the DNA TGTGCCACCAGCCCAGCGGGACACCTAAGCAATCAGCCCCAGCATTTT. Full variable domain (missing parts from reference TRBV15 and TRBJ1-5): DAMVIQNPRYQVTQFGKPVTLSCSQTLNHNVMYWYQQKSSQAPKLLFHYYDKDFNNEADTPDNFQSRRPNTSFCFLDIRSPGLGDTAMYLCATSPAGHLSNQPQHFGDGTRLSIL.

The chain combines TRBV29-1 with TRBJ1-4, with D perhaps TRBD1 (5 bases). V was shortened by 4 bases and J by 8 bases, with 14 bases between the two germline ends. The CDR3 is 13 amino acids. Germline assignment: CDR1 SQVTM and CDR2 ANQGSEA. This CDR3 is CSVGDRGFEKLFF. The DNA of the CDR3 is TGCAGCGTTGGGGACCGGGGTTTCGAAAAACTGTTTTTT.

This clone was recorded many times. The chain recombines TRBV3-1 with TRBJ2-5; no clear D. The length of the CDR3 is 11 residues. The V gene lost 8 bases and the J gene lost 5 bases, with 9 bases spanning the gap. Germline CDR1 LGHDT, CDR2 YNNKEL (reference sequence). The CDR3 region is CASARRETQYF. CDR3 coding DNA: TGTGCCAGCGCGAGGCGGGAGACCCAGTACTTC.

This clone was seen more than once but under ten times. This chain joins TRBV30 and TRBJ2-1, with 10 bases aligning to TRBD2. The CDR3 contains 13 residues. Germline CDR1 GTSNPN, CDR2 SVGIG (reference sequence). Losses at the gene ends were 4 bases for V and 10 bases for J; bases not matched to a gene: 7. The DNA for the CDR3 is TGTGCCTGGACGAGCGGGGGGGCCTGGGAGCAGTTCTTC. Translation gives CAWTSGGAWEQFF. Complete variable domain (other parts from reference TRBV30 and TRBJ2-1): SQTIHQWPATLVQPVGSPLSLECTVEGTSNPNLYWYRQAAGRGLQLLFYSVGIGQISSEVPQNLSASRPQDRQFILSSKKLLLSDSGFYLCAWTSGGAWEQFFGPGTRLTVL.